The 32 T cell receptor beta chains reported below all come from one sample, sequenced in a study of blood T cells in healthy people across ages. A second PCR of about 7 to 12 cycles used a sample-barcoded 5' primer and a J-beta primer mix. TCRdb re-derived calls from the 5' RACE reads in MiXCR, one entry per CDR3 protein. Of 1.5 million to 2 million distinct CDR3 sequences in the sample, roughly 27% were seen once. The sequencing input was blood. The receptors here all came from a woman aged 25 to 39 in good health.

This clonotype was found a few times. The chain combines TRBV28 with TRBJ1-6; 9 nucleotides match TRBD1. V gave up 4 bases and J gave up 9 bases; unmatched junction bases: 10. CDR1 is MDHEN, CDR2 SYDVKM, per germline. The CDR3 spans 16 residues. The CDR3 DNA reads TGTGCCAGCAGTTCACCGGGACAGGGCGCGCGTTCACCCCTCCACTTT. Translated: CASSSPGQGARSPLHF.

The chain recombines TRBV15 with TRBJ2-1, with TRBD2 identical over 12 bases. There are 15 residues in the CDR3. Germline values: CDR1 LNHNV, CDR2 YYDKDF (reference sequence). With 2 bases clipped from V and 7 bases from J, the junction kept 3 bases outside the gene matches. CDR3 DNA sequence: TGTGCCACCAGCAGACTACTAGCGGGAGGAAATGAGCAGTTCTTC. Translating gives CATSRLLAGGNEQFF.

This clonotype was seen many times. The rearrangement joins TRBV7-2 to TRBJ2-4; D might be TRBD2 (6 bases). V was pared by 0 bases and J by 9 bases, with 9 bases between. Germline CDR1 reads SGHTA; CDR2 reads FQGNSA. This CDR3 comprises 13 residues. CDR3 residues: CASSLALEGIQYF. In nucleotides, the CDR3 is TGTGCCAGCAGCTTAGCGCTGGAGGGCATTCAGTACTTC.

Details on this clonotype: An end of the junction does not agree with germline; a read error may underlie this. V gene TRBV14 combines with J gene TRBJ1-2; D ambiguous. Germline lookup yields CDR1 SGHDN and CDR2 FVKESK. The CDR3 has 13 residues. The CDR3 region has the DNA TGTGCCAGCAGCCAAGGACAAAACTGTGGCTACACCTTC. This gives the protein CASSQGQNCGYTF.

This clonotype has just a few counts. The rearrangement joins TRBV27 to TRBJ2-3; no firm D call. Trimming left V 3 bases short and J 2 bases short, with 12 bases between. Per the germline V gene, CDR1 is MNHEY and CDR2 is SMNVEV (reference sequence). This CDR3 has 15 amino acids. This CDR3 is CASSLRSGYTDTQYF. The CDR3 nucleotides read TGTGCCAGCAGTTTGAGGTCAGGTTACACAGATACGCAGTATTTT.

The sample holds a few counts of this clonotype. The chain carries TRBV20-1 and TRBJ2-4; 11 bases agree with TRBD2. Germline trimming cut 3 bases from V and 13 bases from J; bases unmatched to any gene: 5. The germline CDR1 and CDR2 sequences are DFQATT and SNEGSKA (reference sequence). The CDR3 totals 12 residues. The CDR3: CSARTSGEEQYF. The CDR3 region has the DNA TGCAGTGCTAGGACTAGCGGGGAAGAGCAGTACTTC.

V and J are TRBV20-1 and TRBJ2-5; D gene unclear. This CDR3 contains 11 residues. Trimming cost V 6 bases and J 5 bases, with 10 bases left between them. Germline-derived CDR1 and CDR2 are DFQATT and SNEGSKA (reference sequence). The CDR3 loop is CSAVYLETQYF. The CDR3 DNA reads TGCAGTGCGGTATATTTGGAGACCCAGTACTTC.

This chain joins TRBV5-1 and TRBJ2-5, with D unresolved. In germline, CDR1 is SGHRS, CDR2 YFSETQ. Trimming shortened V by 0 bases and J by 1 base, and 10 bases separated the two germline ends. This CDR3 region has 15 residues. The CDR3 DNA follows: TGCGCCAGCAGCTTGGAGCCAGAGATCCAAGAGACCCAGTACTTC. This encodes CASSLEPEIQETQYF.

As concerns this clonotype: A read error is possible here, since a much larger clone lies one base away. The gene calls are TRBV7-9 and TRBJ1-2; D gene unclear. The CDR3 length is 13 residues. CDR1 and CDR2 (germline): SEHNR, FQNEAQ (reference sequence). Here the CDR3 reads CTSSLNANYGYTF. Written as DNA, the CDR3 is TGTACCAGCAGCTTAAATGCTAACTATGGCTACACCTTC.

This clonotype was seen repeatedly, ten times or more. The chain couples TRBV20-1 to TRBJ1-4; 7 bases are shared with TRBD1. Per germline, CDR1 DFQATT and CDR2 SNEGSKA (reference sequence). V was clipped by 6 bases and J by 3 bases; unmatched bases: 7. This CDR3 has 14 residues. The CDR3 nucleotides are TGCAGTGCGGTGAGAGGGGGCTCTAATGAAAAACTGTTTTTT. Its translation: CSAVRGGSNEKLFF.

In this sample, this clonotype turned up once. The chain has TRBV20-1 and TRBJ1-1; 8 nucleotides match TRBD1. In germline, CDR1 is DFQATT, CDR2 SNEGSKA (reference sequence). The junction had 18 bases not matched to a gene; V was cut back by 3 bases and J by 0 bases. The CDR3 covers 19 residues. CDR3 nucleotides: TGCAGTGCTAGTCAGGGGGCCTGGCCTCTGGGTCTCATGAACACTGAAGCTTTCTTT. It specifies CSASQGAWPLGLMNTEAFF.

About this clonotype itself: Relative to the germline gene, one junction end is altered; a read error may explain this. The gene calls are TRBV12-3 or TRBV12-4 and TRBJ2-5; either TRBD1 or TRBD2 may fit D (5 bases each). The CDR3 is 15 amino acids. CDR3 protein: CASSFQGALGETKYF. The CDR3, as DNA: TGTGCCAGCAGTTTTCAGGGAGCCTTAGGAGAGACCAAGTACTTC.

As DNA, the CDR3 is TGCAGCGCAGGCGGGGAGAGGAACACCGGGGAGCTGTTTTTT. Residues: CSAGGERNTGELFF. The V call is TRBV29-1, the J call TRBJ2-2; TRBD2 is a possible D gene (6 bases). The germline CDR1 and CDR2 sequences are SQVTM and ANQGSEA. This CDR3 is built from 14 residues. V was cut by 7 bases and J by 1 base, with 13 bases left in between.

This rearrangement joins TRBV12-5 to TRBJ1-2; 8 bases fit TRBD1. This CDR3 is 14 amino acids long. The junction had 6 bases not matched to a gene; V was cut back by 5 bases and J by 4 bases. From germline, CDR1 is LGHNT and CDR2 FRNRAP. The CDR3 loop reads CASGLGQGLYGYTF. The DNA of the CDR3 is TGTGCTAGTGGTCTTGGACAGGGCCTCTATGGCTACACCTTC.

The chain combines TRBV20-1 with TRBJ2-1, with TRBD2 matching 9 bases. Germline V lookup: CDR1 DFQATT, CDR2 SNEGSKA (reference sequence). The CDR3 sequence is 13 residues long. J gave up 4 bases and V 7 bases, and 5 bases lay outside the gene matches. The CDR3: CSGGGAEYNEQFF. The CDR3 nucleotides read TGCAGTGGCGGGGGGGCCGAATACAATGAGCAGTTCTTC.

This sequence joins TRBV20-1 and TRBJ2-2, with D unclear. CDR1 and CDR2 (germline): DFQATT, SNEGSKA (reference sequence). V lost 7 bases and J 8 bases, leaving 11 bases between the germline ends. This CDR3 contains 11 residues. The DNA of the CDR3 is TGCAGTGTAGAAAGGTGTGGGGAGCTGTTTTTT. The encoded protein is CSVERCGELFF.

V usage is TRBV9 and J usage is TRBJ2-5; 7 positions agree with TRBD2. This CDR3 has 17 residues. Germline V lookup: CDR1 SGDLS, CDR2 YYNGEE. V trimming: 4 bases; J trimming: 2 bases; junction bases outside the gene matches: 14. The CDR3 DNA reads as TGTGCCAGCAGCCCCCGGGACTACGGACTACTTCAAGAGACCCAGTACTTC. Amino acid sequence: CASSPRDYGLLQETQYF.

This clonotype was seen a few times. The rearrangement uses TRBV5-6 and TRBJ2-5, with a possible D match to TRBD2 (5 bases). Germline CDR1 SGHDT, CDR2 YYEEEE. The CDR3 contains 15 residues. The germline V and J ends were trimmed by 6 bases and 2 bases, with 17 bases remaining between them. The DNA for the CDR3 is TGTGCCAGCAACACACTCCCCGGGATGCAAGAGACCCAGTACTTC. Its protein product is CASNTLPGMQETQYF.

This clonotype was recorded a few times. This rearrangement joins TRBV5-1 to TRBJ1-1; weak D call: TRBD1 (5 bases). The CDR3 length is 15 residues. Germline V gene lookup returns CDR1 SGHRS and CDR2 YFSETQ. The V end lost 3 bases, the J end lost 3 bases, and 15 bases lay between the germline ends. The CDR3 DNA follows: TGCGCCAGCAGCTACCAACAGGATTTGGACACTGAAGCTTTCTTT. It encodes CASSYQQDLDTEAFF. Based on the CDR3 plus reference TRBV5-1 and TRBJ1-1, the full variable domain is KAGVTQTPRYLIKTRGQQVTLSCSPISGHRSVSWYQQTPGQGLQFLFEYFSETQRNKGNFPGRFSGRQFSNSRSEMNVSTLELGDSALYLCASSYQQDLDTEAFFGQGTRLTVV.

This clonotype was observed a few times. The V gene is TRBV6-6, the J gene TRBJ2-1, with 9 bases identical to TRBD2. Losses at the gene ends were 3 bases for V and 1 base for J; bases not matched to a gene: 7. Germline CDR1 MNHNY, CDR2 SVGAGI (reference sequence). This CDR3 is 17 amino acids long. CDR3 sequence (DNA): TGTGCCAGCAGTTATGGGCGGGGGGGCCGTTCCTACAATGAGCAGTTCTTC. It specifies CASSYGRGGRSYNEQFF.

In DNA form, the CDR3 reads TGCAGTGCTGGGAACAGGGGCACTAGCGGGTACAATGAGCAGTTCTTC. Amino acid sequence: CSAGNRGTSGYNEQFF. This chain joins TRBV20-1 and TRBJ2-1; 9 bases fit TRBD2. J was trimmed by 4 bases and V by 5 bases; bases with no gene match: 12. CDR1 and CDR2 (germline): DFQATT, SNEGSKA (reference sequence). There are 16 residues in the CDR3.

The chain employs TRBV7-3 and TRBJ2-5; 11 nucleotides align to TRBD2. Germline V gene lookup returns CDR1 SGHTA and CDR2 FQGTGA. Trimming took 0 bases from V and 5 from J; bases not matched to a gene: 5. This CDR3 is built from 16 residues. The CDR3 sequence: CASSLTVTSGAETQYF. CDR3 bases: TGTGCCAGCAGCTTAACCGTGACTAGCGGGGCCGAGACCCAGTACTTC.

The CDR3 protein is CASRGTVYEQYF. Here the CDR3 DNA reads TGTGCCAGCAGAGGGACAGTCTACGAGCAGTACTTC. The chain is built from TRBV2 and TRBJ2-7, with TRBD1 matching 7 bases. The V segment lost 6 bases and the J segment 3 bases; nucleotides outside the gene matches: 2. This CDR3 comprises 12 residues. Germline CDR1 is SNHLY and CDR2 is FYNNEI.

This clonotype came up a few times. The chain joins TRBV20-1 to TRBJ2-5; D possibly corresponds to TRBD1 (6 bases). The DNA end favors TRBJ2-7, so the J call may be wrong. The CDR3 covers 11 residues. In germline, CDR1 is DFQATT, CDR2 SNEGSKA (reference sequence). CDR3 region: CSAKQGREQYF. CDR3 in DNA: TGCAGTGCTAAGCAGGGGCGCGAGCAGTACTTC.

This clonotype was detected ten times or more. The rearrangement links TRBV27 to TRBJ2-7; D may be TRBD1 or TRBD2 (5 bases each). Looked up from germline, CDR1 is MNHEY and CDR2 is SMNVEV (reference sequence). There are 14 residues in the CDR3. The germline V and J ends were trimmed by 5 bases and 5 bases, with 16 bases remaining between them. CDR3 in amino acids: CASSPRWGKNEQYF. The CDR3 region has the DNA TGTGCCAGCAGTCCCCGATGGGGGAAGAACGAGCAGTACTTC.

This clonotype was detected only a few times. The chain links TRBV20-1 to TRBJ2-5; D is ambiguous. The CDR3 has 13 amino acids. V lost 1 base and J 3 bases, leaving 9 bases between the germline ends. Germline V CDR1 and CDR2: DFQATT, SNEGSKA (reference sequence). The CDR3 DNA reads TGCAGTGCTAGAGGGAATCATAAAGAGACCCAGTACTTC. Translated, it gives CSARGNHKETQYF.

V is TRBV4-3 and J is TRBJ2-2; TRBD1 aligns across 7 bases. Germline-derived CDR1 and CDR2 are LGHNA and YSLEER. This CDR3 spans 14 amino acids. Trimming at V came to 4 bases and at J to 9 bases, leaving 8 bases not matched to a gene. The CDR3: CASSPGGTPRELFF. The CDR3 DNA follows: TGCGCCAGCAGCCCAGGGGGAACCCCCCGGGAGCTGTTTTTT.

This clonotype was counted ten times or more. The chain couples TRBV2 to TRBJ2-7; 9 bases are a match to TRBD1. J lost 7 bases, V lost 7 bases, and 8 bases had no gene match. Per the germline V gene, CDR1 is SNHLY and CDR2 is FYNNEI. The CDR3 contains 13 residues. The CDR3 sequence: CASTGTGSGEQYF. The CDR3 DNA is TGTGCCAGCACCGGGACAGGGAGCGGGGAGCAGTACTTC.

This clonotype appeared a few times. The chain uses TRBV21-1 and TRBJ2-7; the D segment call TRBD1 is taken from the table without a DNA check. TRBV21-1 is an annotated pseudogene. The CDR3 loop spans 18 amino acids. CDR3 amino acids: CASSKALCLDRGLYEQYF. The CDR3 nucleotides are TGTGCCAGCAGCAAAGCGCTTTGCCTTGACAGGGGGCTTTACGAGCAGTACTTC.

The V and J genes are TRBV5-1 and TRBJ2-2; 10 nucleotides align to TRBD2. Germline CDR1 SGHRS, CDR2 YFSETQ. With V trimmed by 0 bases and J by 4 bases, 3 bases remained unmatched. The CDR3 runs 16 residues. Here the CDR3 reads CASSLAVAGGTGELFF. DNA for the CDR3: TGCGCCAGCAGCTTGGCGGTAGCGGGGGGCACCGGGGAGCTGTTTTTT. The full variable domain, completed using reference TRBV5-1 and TRBJ2-2, is KAGVTQTPRYLIKTRGQQVTLSCSPISGHRSVSWYQQTPGQGLQFLFEYFSETQRNKGNFPGRFSGRQFSNSRSEMNVSTLELGDSALYLCASSLAVAGGTGELFFGEGSRLTVL.

The CDR3 here is CASSFKGSTQLNEQFF. Written as DNA, the CDR3 is TGTGCCAGCAGCTTTAAAGGTTCCACACAGTTAAATGAGCAGTTCTTC. The chain couples TRBV7-9 to TRBJ2-1, with D uncertain. Germline-derived CDR1 and CDR2 are SEHNR and FQNEAQ (reference sequence). Between the trimmed V and J ends, which lost 3 bases and 7 bases, there was a span of 19 bases. The CDR3 has 16 amino acids.

For this clonotype: A read error may explain this, as a much larger clone is one base away. J is TRBJ2-3 and V is TRBV6-2 or TRBV6-3; maybe TRBD2 (5 bases). V lost 6 bases to trimming and J lost 7 bases, with 14 bases between them. CDR1 is MNHEY and CDR2 is SVGEGT in the germline V gene. There are 13 residues in the CDR3. CDR3 amino acids: CASRPRTGNTQYF. CDR3 DNA sequence: TGTGCCAGCAGGCCGAGGACTGGGAATACGCAGTATTTT.